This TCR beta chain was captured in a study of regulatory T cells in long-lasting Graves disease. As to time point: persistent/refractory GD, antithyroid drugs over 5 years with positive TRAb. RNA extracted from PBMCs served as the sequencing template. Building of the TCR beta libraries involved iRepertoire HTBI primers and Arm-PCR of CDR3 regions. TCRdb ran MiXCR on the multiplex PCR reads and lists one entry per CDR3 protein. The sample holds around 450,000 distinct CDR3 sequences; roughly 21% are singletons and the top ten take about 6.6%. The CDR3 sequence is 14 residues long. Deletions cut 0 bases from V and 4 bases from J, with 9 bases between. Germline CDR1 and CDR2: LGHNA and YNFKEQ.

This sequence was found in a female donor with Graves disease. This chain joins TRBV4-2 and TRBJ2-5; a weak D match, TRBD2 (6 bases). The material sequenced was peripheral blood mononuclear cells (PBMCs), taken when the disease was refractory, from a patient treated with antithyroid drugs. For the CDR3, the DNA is TGTGCCAGCAGCCAAGAGGAGGGAGGAGAGACCCAGTACTTC. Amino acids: CASSQEEGGETQYF.